This T cell receptor beta chain was identified in a study of T-cell memory formation after mild COVID-19. Study-wide results and limits: Those CD4+ clones that contracted were mainly in CM and EM (CD8+ ones in EMRA). Certain responding clones were present in pre-infection memory, suggesting participation of cross-reactive memory.

The CDR3 loop spans 11 amino acids. Germline CDR1 and CDR2: SNHLY and FYNNEI. The V end lost 2 bases, the J end lost 9 bases, and 5 bases lay between the germline ends. TCRdb independently ran MiXCR on the 5' RACE reads; one entry per CDR3 protein. This table holds about 100,000 distinct CDR3 sequences, roughly a sixth found once. To note about this clonotype: Its target is not known.

The V call is TRBV2, the J call TRBJ2-1; D not certain. The sequence derives from a man aged 18-30 years who had mild COVID-19 (a few samples of this study predate the infection). Cell type and time point are not known. Sample: PBMCs or a T cell subset sorted from them (not recorded which). In DNA, the CDR3 is TGTGCCAGCAGTGAAAGAACTGAGCAGTTCTTC. As protein: CASSERTEQFF. The whole variable domain, filled in from reference TRBV2 and TRBJ2-1, reads EPEVTQTPSHQVTQMGQEVILRCVPISNHLYFYWYRQILGQKVEFLVSFYNNEISEKSEIFDDQFSVERPDGSNFTLKIRSTKLEDSAMYFCASSERTEQFFGPGTRLTVL.